Reported below is one T cell receptor (beta chain). Its antigen is unknown. Cells stained for CD3, CD4, CD8, CD45RA, CD27 and viability were sorted into four CD45RA/CD27 subsets. Both TRBC1 and TRBC2 were covered by a beta constant-region primer of two equimolar oligonucleotides. The ligated cDNA underwent four PCR rounds using SP2 and nested alpha and beta constant-region primers. A single record per CDR3 protein comes from TCRdb applying MiXCR to the UMI-ligation and nested PCR reads. The sample yields tens of thousands of distinct CDR3 sequences, approximately 11% seen once. These data originate in a study of naive and memory T cell subsets. Notes on the study in general: Over 85% of naive TCR sequences appeared only once, unlike memory subsets. A few larger clonotypes appeared in naive repertoires, especially CD8, possibly memory cells re-expressing CD45RA.

Sequenced input: naive CD4+ T cells from blood. This clonotype was sampled from a human donor in good health.

Written as DNA, the CDR3 is TGTGCCAGCAGTTTAAGAGCCCCCTCGGCTTCGGGCCAAGATACGCAGTATTTT. As protein: CASSLRAPSASGQDTQYF. This chain connects TRBV27 to TRBJ2-3; D unclear. CDR1 is MNHEY and CDR2 is SMNVEV in the germline V gene (reference sequence). Trimming left V 2 bases short and J 5 bases short, with 23 bases between. This CDR3 has 18 amino acids.